The sequence of this TCR beta chain was determined in a study of Tregs in tolerant kidney transplant recipients. V was pared by 0 bases and J by 5 bases, with 10 bases of the junction left unmatched. Germline V gene sequence: CDR1 SGHTA, CDR2 FQGNSA. This CDR3 has 17 amino acids. Assay used: immunoSEQ multiplex PCR; TCRdb lists only in-frame clones, some missing. The sample's table shows 30,000 or so clones. Whole-study findings and limits: Biological reproducibility was not directly addressed, but technical replication error appeared minimal.

A note on this clone: Its specificity is unknown. With the read ending 3 residues before the CDR3 end, the germline J gene is used to fill in that end.

This chain joins TRBV7-2 and TRBJ2-1; 7 nucleotides agree with TRBD1. The TCR comes from a human donor who received a combined kidney and bone marrow transplant. The source was CD8+ T cells from blood, collected before the transplant. The CDR3 sequence: CASSLAAGGHTNNEQFF. The CDR3 bases that were read are TGTGCCAGCAGCTTAGCAGCAGGGGGTCATACAAACAATGAG.